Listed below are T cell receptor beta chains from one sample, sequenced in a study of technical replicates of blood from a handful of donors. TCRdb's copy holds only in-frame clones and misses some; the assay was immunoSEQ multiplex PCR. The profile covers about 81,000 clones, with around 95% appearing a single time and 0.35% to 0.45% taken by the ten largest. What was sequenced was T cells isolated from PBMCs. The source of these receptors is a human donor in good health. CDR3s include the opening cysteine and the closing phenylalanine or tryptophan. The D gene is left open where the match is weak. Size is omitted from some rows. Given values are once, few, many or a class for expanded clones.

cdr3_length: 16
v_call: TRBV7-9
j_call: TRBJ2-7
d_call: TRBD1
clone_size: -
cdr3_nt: TGTGCCAGCAGCCTTTCTGGACAGGGGCTGGGGTACGAGCAGTACTTC
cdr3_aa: CASSLSGQGLGYEQYF

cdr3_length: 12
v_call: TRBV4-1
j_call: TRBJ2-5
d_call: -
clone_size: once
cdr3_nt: TGCGCCAGCAGCCAAGATCGGGAGACCCAGTACTTC
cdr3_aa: CASSQDRETQYF

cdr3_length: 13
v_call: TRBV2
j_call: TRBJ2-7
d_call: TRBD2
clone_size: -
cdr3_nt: TGTGCCAGCCTAGCGGAGAACTCCTACGAGCAGTACTTC
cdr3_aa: CASLAENSYEQYF

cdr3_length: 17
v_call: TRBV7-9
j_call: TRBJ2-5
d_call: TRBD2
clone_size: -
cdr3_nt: TGTGCCAGCAGCTCCGGGACTAGCGGGAGGGCCTGGGAGACCCAGTACTTC
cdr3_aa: CASSSGTSGRAWETQYF

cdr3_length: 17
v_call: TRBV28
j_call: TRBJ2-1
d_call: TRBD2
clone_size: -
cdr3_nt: TGTGCCAGCAGTTTATTAACTAGCGGGAGCCCCTACAATGAGCAGTTCTTC
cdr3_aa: CASSLLTSGSPYNEQFF

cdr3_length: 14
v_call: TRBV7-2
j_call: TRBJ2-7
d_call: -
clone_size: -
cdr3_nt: TGTGCCAGCAGCCCGACATCCCTCTCCTACGAGCAGTACTTC
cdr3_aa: CASSPTSLSYEQYF

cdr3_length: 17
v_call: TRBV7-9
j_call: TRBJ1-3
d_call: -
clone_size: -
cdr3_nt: TGTGCCAGCACCTTGGGGGGTGCGGATAGCTCTGGAAACACCATATATTTT
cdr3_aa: CASTLGGADSSGNTIYF

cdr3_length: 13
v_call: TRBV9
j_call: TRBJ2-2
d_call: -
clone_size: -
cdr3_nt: TGTGCCAGCGGACAGCCGAACACCGGGGAGCTGTTTTTT
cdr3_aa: CASGQPNTGELFF

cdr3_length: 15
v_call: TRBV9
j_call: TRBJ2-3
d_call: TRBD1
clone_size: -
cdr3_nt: TGTGCCAGCGGTCCCCGGGGACAGTTCACAGATACGCAGTATTTT
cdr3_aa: CASGPRGQFTDTQYF

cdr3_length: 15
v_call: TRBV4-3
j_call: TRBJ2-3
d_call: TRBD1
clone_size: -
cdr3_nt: TGCGCCAGCAGCCAAGGACAGGGTACGGCAGATACGCAGTATTTT
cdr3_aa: CASSQGQGTADTQYF

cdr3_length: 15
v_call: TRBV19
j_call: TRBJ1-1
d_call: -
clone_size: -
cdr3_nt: TGTGCCAGTAGTTTTCACTCCCGACTCAACGCTGAAGCTTTCTTT
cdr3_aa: CASSFHSRLNAEAFF

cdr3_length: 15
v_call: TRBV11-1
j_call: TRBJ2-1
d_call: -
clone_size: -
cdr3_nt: TGTGCCAGCAGCTTTGGGGGACTCTCCTACAATGAGCAGTTCTTC
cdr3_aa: CASSFGGLSYNEQFF

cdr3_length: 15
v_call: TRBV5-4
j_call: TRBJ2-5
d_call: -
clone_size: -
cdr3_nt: TGTGCCAGCAGCTTGGAATTCAGGGGTGGGGAGACCCAGTACTTC
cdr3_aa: CASSLEFRGGETQYF

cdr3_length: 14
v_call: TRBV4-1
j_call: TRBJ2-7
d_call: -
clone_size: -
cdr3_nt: TGCGCCAGCAGCCAATACCAAGGACATGCTGATCAGTACTTC
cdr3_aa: CASSQYQGHADQYF

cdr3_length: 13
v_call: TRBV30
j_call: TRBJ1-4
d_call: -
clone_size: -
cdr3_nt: TGTGCCAATTCCAGGACAGCGGATGAAAAACTGTTTTTT
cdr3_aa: CANSRTADEKLFF

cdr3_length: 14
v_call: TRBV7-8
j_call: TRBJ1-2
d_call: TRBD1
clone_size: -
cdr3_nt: TGTGCCAGCAGCAGGGACAGCGCTAACTATGGCTACACCTTC
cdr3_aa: CASSRDSANYGYTF

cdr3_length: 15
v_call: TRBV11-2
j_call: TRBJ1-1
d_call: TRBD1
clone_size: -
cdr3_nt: TGTGCCAGCAGCTCAACCGGGACAGGTCTGACTGAAGCTTTCTTT
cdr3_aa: CASSSTGTGLTEAFF

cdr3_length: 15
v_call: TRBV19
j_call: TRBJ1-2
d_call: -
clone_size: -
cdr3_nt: TGTGCCAGTAGTCCTGGGTGGGGCACTAACTATGGCTACACCTTC
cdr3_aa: CASSPGWGTNYGYTF

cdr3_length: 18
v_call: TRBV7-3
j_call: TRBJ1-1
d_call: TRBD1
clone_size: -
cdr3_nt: TGTGCCAGCAGCTTAACGGCCGGACAGGGGAGGATGAACACTGAAGCTTTCTTT
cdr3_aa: CASSLTAGQGRMNTEAFF

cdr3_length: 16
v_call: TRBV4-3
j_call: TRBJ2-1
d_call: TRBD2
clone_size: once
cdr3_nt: TGCGCCAGCAGCCACATCAAGCGGGAGTTGGACAATGAGCAGTTCTTC
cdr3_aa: CASSHIKRELDNEQFF

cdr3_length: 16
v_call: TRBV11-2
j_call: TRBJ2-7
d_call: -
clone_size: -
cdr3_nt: TGTGCCAGCAGCTTAGATCTGGGCAAAATAATATATGAGCAGTACTTC
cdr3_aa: CASSLDLGKIIYEQYF

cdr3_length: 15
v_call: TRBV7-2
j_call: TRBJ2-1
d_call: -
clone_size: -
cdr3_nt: TGTGCCAGCAGCGACTGGACATACTCCTACAATGAGCAGTTCTTC
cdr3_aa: CASSDWTYSYNEQFF

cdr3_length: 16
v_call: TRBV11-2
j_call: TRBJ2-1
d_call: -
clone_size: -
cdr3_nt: TGTGCCAGCAGCTTAAGGCCGGGAATGTCCTACAATGAGCAGTTCTTC
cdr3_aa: CASSLRPGMSYNEQFF

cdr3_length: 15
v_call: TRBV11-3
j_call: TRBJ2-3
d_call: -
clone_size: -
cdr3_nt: TGTGCCAGCAGCTCTCAGGGATTGGACACAGATACGCAGTATTTT
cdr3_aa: CASSSQGLDTDTQYF

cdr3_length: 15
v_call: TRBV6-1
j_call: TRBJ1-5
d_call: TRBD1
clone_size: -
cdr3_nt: TGTGCCAGCAGTAAGACAGGGGCTACATACCAGCCCCAGCATTTT
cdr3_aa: CASSKTGATYQPQHF

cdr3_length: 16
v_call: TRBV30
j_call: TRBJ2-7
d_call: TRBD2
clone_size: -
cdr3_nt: TGTGCCTGGAGTCCCTTTACCGGGAGGGGGGCCTACGAGCAGTACTTC
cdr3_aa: CAWSPFTGRGAYEQYF

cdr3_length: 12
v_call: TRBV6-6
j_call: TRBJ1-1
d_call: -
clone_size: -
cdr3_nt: TGTGCCAGCAAAATCGACTCGACTGAAGCTTTCTTT
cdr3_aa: CASKIDSTEAFF

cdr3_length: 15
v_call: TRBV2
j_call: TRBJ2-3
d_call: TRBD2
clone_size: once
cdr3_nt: TGTGCCAGAGAACCTAGCGGGAGTCCCACAGATACGCAGTATTTT
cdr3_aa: CAREPSGSPTDTQYF

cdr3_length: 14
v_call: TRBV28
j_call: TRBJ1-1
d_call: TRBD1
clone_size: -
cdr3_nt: TGTGCCAGCAGTTCAGGGACAGGGGAAAAGTGGTCTTTCTTT
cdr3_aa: CASSSGTGEKWSFF

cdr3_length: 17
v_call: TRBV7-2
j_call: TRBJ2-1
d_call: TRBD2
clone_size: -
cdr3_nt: TGTGCCAGCAGCTTATACACCCTAGCGGGAGGGGGGAATGAGCAGTTCTTC
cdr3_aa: CASSLYTLAGGGNEQFF